Presented here are 20 T cell receptor beta chains from one specimen sequenced in a study of blood T cell repertoires in COVID-19. The repertoire was sequenced with immunoSEQ multiplex PCR; TCRdb's copy has only in-frame clones and lacks some. The sample has about 16,000 clones; around 90% are singletons. Sequencing was performed on peripheral blood. The receptors derive from a man between 60 and 75 years old with acute or convalescent COVID-19.

The rearrangement joins TRBV28 to TRBJ1-2; 10 positions match TRBD1. V was pared by 6 bases and J by 8 bases, with 9 bases of the junction left unmatched. Germline CDR1 MDHEN, CDR2 SYDVKM. The CDR3 length is 14 residues. CDR3 DNA sequence: TGTGCCAGCAGCCCGCCGGGACAGGGGTCCGGCTACACCTTC. Amino acid sequence: CASSPPGQGSGYTF.

In its sample, this clone was seen a few times. The gene calls are TRBV29-1 and TRBJ2-7; D is ambiguous. Germline CDR1 is SQVTM and CDR2 is ANQGSEA. The CDR3 has 13 amino acids. Trimming removed 4 bases from V and 1 base from J, with 11 bases in between. This CDR3 reads CSVGNLRSYEQYF. The CDR3 nucleotides are TGCAGCGTTGGAAATTTGCGATCCTACGAGCAGTACTTC.

The CDR3 DNA follows: TGTGCCAGCAGCTTGGCCGTCGGACATCTATACTACGAGCAGTACTTC. Its protein is CASSLAVGHLYYEQYF. The V call is TRBV5-5, the J call TRBJ2-7; possibly TRBD1 for D (5 bases). Germline V gives CDR1 SGHKS, CDR2 YYEKEE (reference sequence). The CDR3 sequence is 16 residues long. Trimming pared 0 bases from V and 3 bases from J, leaving 16 bases between.

The rearrangement uses TRBV6-2 or TRBV6-3 and TRBJ2-5; possible D gene TRBD1, 5 bases. This CDR3 spans 13 amino acids. Germline values: CDR1 MNHEY, CDR2 SVGEGT. Trimming cost V 5 bases and J 2 bases, with 9 bases left between them. Written as DNA, the CDR3 is TGTGCCAGCAGTGGGGCGGAGCAAGAGACCCAGTACTTC. Its translation: CASSGAEQETQYF.

The rearrangement links TRBV2 to TRBJ1-1; 9 positions agree with TRBD1. The CDR3 has 15 residues. Looked up from germline, CDR1 is SNHLY and CDR2 is FYNNEI. V trimming: 5 bases; J trimming: 5 bases; junction bases outside the gene matches: 9. Written as DNA, the CDR3 is TGTGCCAGCAGTTCTGACAGGGGGGCGAGGACTGAAGCTTTCTTT. It specifies CASSSDRGARTEAFF.

This clone was seen just once. The J gene is TRBJ2-2, the V gene TRBV24-1; the D is unclear. The CDR3 spans 13 residues. Trimming stripped 4 bases from V and 8 bases from J, with 10 bases between. From germline, CDR1 is KGHDR and CDR2 SFDVKD. CDR3 DNA sequence: TGTGCCACCAGTGAACCAGGTGGAGGGGAGCTGTTTTTT. It translates to CATSEPGGGELFF.

The V call is TRBV21-1, the J call TRBJ2-1; the D segment call TRBD2 is taken from the table without a DNA check. TRBV21-1 is flagged as a pseudogene. CDR3 length: 14 amino acids. CDR3 amino acids: CASSMSGDYNEQFF. The CDR3 DNA follows: TGTGCCAGCAGCATGTCGGGAGACTACAATGAGCAGTTCTTC.

V is TRBV30 and J is TRBJ2-5; 7 nucleotides line up with TRBD1. The CDR3 runs to 14 residues. Germline CDR1 reads GTSNPN; CDR2 reads SVGIG (reference sequence). V lost 5 bases to trimming and J lost 2 bases; unmatched junction nucleotides: 8. The CDR3 protein is CAWERQGLQETQYF. The DNA for the CDR3 is TGTGCCTGGGAACGACAGGGTCTGCAAGAGACCCAGTACTTC.

This clone appeared once. The chain recombines TRBV2 with TRBJ1-2; 10 positions agree with TRBD1. The CDR3 spans 15 residues. Germline loops: CDR1 SNHLY, CDR2 FYNNEI. J lost 4 bases, V lost 6 bases, and 8 bases had no gene match. CDR3 nucleotide sequence: TGTGCCAGCAGGGCCGGGACAGGGGTGGTCTATGGCTACACCTTC. This codes for CASRAGTGVVYGYTF. Combining the CDR3 with reference TRBV2 and TRBJ1-2 gives the whole variable domain EPEVTQTPSHQVTQMGQEVILRCVPISNHLYFYWYRQILGQKVEFLVSFYNNEISEKSEIFDDQFSVERPDGSNFTLKIRSTKLEDSAMYFCASRAGTGVVYGYTFGSGTRLTVV.

The V and J genes are TRBV9 and TRBJ2-7, with 9 bases fitting TRBD1. The ends lost 3 bases at V and 9 bases at J; junction bases unmatched: 10. The CDR3 is 14 residues long. The germline gives CDR1 SGDLS, CDR2 YYNGEE. In DNA form, the CDR3 reads TGTGCCAGCAGCGCCACAGGGGGCGGCGGGGGGCAGTACTTC. It encodes CASSATGGGGGQYF. Complete variable domain (other parts from reference TRBV9 and TRBJ2-7): DSGVTQTPKHLITATGQRVTLRCSPRSGDLSVYWYQQSLDQGLQFLIQYYNGEERAKGNILERFSAQQFPDLHSELNLSSLELGDSALYFCASSATGGGGGQYFGPGTRLTVT.

The chain has TRBV6-1 and TRBJ1-6; 7 nucleotides match TRBD1. The CDR3 totals 16 residues. The germline CDR1 and CDR2 sequences are MNHNS and SASEGT. After removal of 3 bases from V and 3 bases from J, the junction contained 5 bases not matched to a gene. The CDR3 bases are TGTGCCAGCAGTGATACCTGGGACAGCTATAATTCACCCCTCCACTTT. Translation: CASSDTWDSYNSPLHF.

The chain joins TRBV5-4 to TRBJ2-3; 9 bases map to TRBD2. The CDR3 loop spans 15 amino acids. Trimming took 0 bases from V and 6 from J; bases not matched to a gene: 5. The germline CDR1 and CDR2 sequences are SGHNT and YYREEE (reference sequence). CDR3: CASSLGGGARDTQYF. For the CDR3, the DNA is TGTGCCAGCAGCTTGGGCGGGGGGGCCCGCGATACGCAGTATTTT.

This clone was counted a single time. The chain recombines TRBV28 with TRBJ1-5; 10 nucleotides agree with TRBD1. V lost 6 bases and J lost 2; bases outside the gene matches: 4. The CDR3 length is 15 residues. Germline CDR1 MDHEN, CDR2 SYDVKM. CDR3 residues: CASRPGTGGNQPQHF. CDR3 DNA: TGTGCCAGCAGGCCAGGGACAGGGGGCAATCAGCCCCAGCATTTT. Full variable domain (remainder filled in from reference TRBV28 and TRBJ1-5): DVKVTQSSRYLVKRTGEKVFLECVQDMDHENMFWYRQDPGLGLRLIYFSYDVKMKEKGDIPEGYSVSREKKERFSLILESASTNQTSMYLCASRPGTGGNQPQHFGDGTRLSIL.

The CDR3 sequence is CALQGPRGTGELFF. The CDR3 DNA follows: TGTGCCTTACAGGGCCCCCGTGGCACCGGGGAGCTGTTTTTT. The chain uses TRBV28 and TRBJ2-2; weak D call: TRBD1 (6 bases). This CDR3 region has 14 residues. Trimming stripped 11 bases from V and 4 bases from J, with 17 bases between. CDR1 is MDHEN, CDR2 SYDVKM, per germline.

The V call is TRBV6-6, the J call TRBJ1-6; no clear D. This CDR3 comprises 15 residues. The V and J ends lost 2 bases and 7 bases respectively, with 12 bases between them. CDR1 is MNHNY, CDR2 SVGAGI, per germline (reference sequence). The CDR3 sequence: CASSYLGEANSPLHF. CDR3 DNA sequence: TGTGCCAGCAGTTACCTCGGGGAGGCAAATTCACCCCTCCACTTT.

J is TRBJ2-3 and V is TRBV21-1; the table's D gene call, TRBD2, was not cross checked with the DNA. TRBV21-1 is described as a pseudogene. The CDR3 has 17 residues. The CDR3 spells CASSKAKLPPPSDTQYF. CDR3 DNA sequence: TGTGCCAGCAGCAAAGCTAAACTCCCACCACCCTCCGATACGCAGTATTTT.

This clone was picked up one time. This CDR3 is CASTIKQGSYNEQFF. The CDR3 DNA follows: TGTGCCAGCACCATTAAACAGGGGTCCTACAATGAGCAGTTCTTC. V usage is TRBV28 and J usage is TRBJ2-1, with 7 positions matching TRBD1. Germline CDR1 reads MDHEN; CDR2 reads SYDVKM. V was pared by 7 bases and J by 1 base, with 7 bases of the junction left unmatched. The CDR3 is made up of 15 amino acids.

This clone was seen a single time. The chain has TRBV19 and TRBJ1-1, with D possibly matching TRBD1 (5 bases). Germline V CDR1 and CDR2: LNHDA, SQIVND (reference sequence). The V and J ends lost 6 bases and 8 bases respectively, with 16 bases between them. The CDR3 is 13 amino acids. As DNA, the CDR3 is TGTGCCAGTAGGGCCCCCCTTAGGACAGAAGCTTTCTTT. Its translation is CASRAPLRTEAFF.

V is TRBV7-9 and J is TRBJ1-3; D is perhaps TRBD1 (5 bases). The ends were cut back, 1 base at V and 2 bases at J, with 12 bases in the middle. Germline loops: CDR1 SEHNR, CDR2 FQNEAQ (reference sequence). The CDR3 has 16 amino acids. The CDR3 region is CASSLDRSRTGNTIYF. In DNA, the CDR3 is TGTGCCAGCAGCTTAGACAGGTCCCGAACTGGAAACACCATATATTTT.

This clone was observed once. This rearrangement joins TRBV4-2 to TRBJ2-7, with D perhaps matching TRBD2 (6 bases). The CDR3 is 15 amino acids. Germline assignment: CDR1 LGHNA and CDR2 YNFKEQ. V lost 4 bases to trimming and J lost 2 bases, with 15 bases between them. The DNA of the CDR3 is TGTGCCAGCAGCCCCGAGGGTAGCGGCACCTACGAGCAGTACTTC. Its protein is CASSPEGSGTYEQYF.